This T cell receptor (beta chain) was observed in a study of blood T cell repertoires in COVID-19. Overall study: From the United States, Italy and Spain came samples of acute and convalescent COVID-19.

Produced via immunoSEQ multiplex PCR; TCRdb's table is partial and in-frame only. The sample has roughly 330,000 clones, about 87% seen once. CDR1 and CDR2 (germline): MNHNS, SASEGT. V gave up 3 bases and J gave up 5 bases; unmatched junction bases: 7. The length of the CDR3 is 16 residues. Sequenced: PBMCs or T cells enriched from blood (not recorded which). The sequence was collected from a woman aged 25 to 45 who had recovered from COVID-19. The chain uses TRBV6-1 and TRBJ1-6; 7 bases line up with TRBD1. For the CDR3, the DNA is TGTGCCAGCAGTGAGAAGACAGGGTTGGATAATTCACCCCTCCACTTT. This gives the protein CASSEKTGLDNSPLHF.